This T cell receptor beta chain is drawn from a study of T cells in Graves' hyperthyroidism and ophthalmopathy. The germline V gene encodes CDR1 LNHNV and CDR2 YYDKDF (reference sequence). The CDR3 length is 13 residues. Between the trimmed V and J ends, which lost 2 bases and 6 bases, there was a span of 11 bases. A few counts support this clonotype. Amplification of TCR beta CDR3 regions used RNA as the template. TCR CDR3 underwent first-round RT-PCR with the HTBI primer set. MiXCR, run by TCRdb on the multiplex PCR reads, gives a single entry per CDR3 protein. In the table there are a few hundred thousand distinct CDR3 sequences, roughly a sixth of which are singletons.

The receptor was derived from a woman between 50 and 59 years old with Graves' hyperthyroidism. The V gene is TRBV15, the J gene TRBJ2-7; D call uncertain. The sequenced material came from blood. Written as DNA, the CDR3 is TGTGCCACCAGCAGATCACCTCCGGTCGAGCAGTACTTC. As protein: CATSRSPPVEQYF.